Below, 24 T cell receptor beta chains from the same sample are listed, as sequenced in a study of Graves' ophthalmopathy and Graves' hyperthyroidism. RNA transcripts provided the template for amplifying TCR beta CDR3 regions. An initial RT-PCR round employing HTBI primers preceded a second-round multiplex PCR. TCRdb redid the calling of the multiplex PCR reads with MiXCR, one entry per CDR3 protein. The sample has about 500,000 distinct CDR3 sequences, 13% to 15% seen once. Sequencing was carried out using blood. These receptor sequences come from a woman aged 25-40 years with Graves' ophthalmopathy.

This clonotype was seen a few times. CDR3 in amino acids: CASSQVPAPQVNNQPQHF. As DNA, the CDR3 is TGCGCCAGCAGCCAAGTACCGGCCCCACAAGTTAACAATCAGCCCCAGCATTTT. This rearrangement joins TRBV4-1 to TRBJ1-5, with D unresolved. Germline V gene sequence: CDR1 MGHRA, CDR2 YSYEKL. Trimming shortened V by 1 base and J by 3 bases, and 19 bases separated the two germline ends. The CDR3 loop spans 18 amino acids.

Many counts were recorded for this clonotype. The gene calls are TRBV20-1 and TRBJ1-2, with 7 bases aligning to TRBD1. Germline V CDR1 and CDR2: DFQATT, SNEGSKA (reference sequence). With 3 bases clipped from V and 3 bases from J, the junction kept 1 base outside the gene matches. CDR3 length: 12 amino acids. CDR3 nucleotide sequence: TGCAGTGCTAGTCAGGGGGACTATGGCTACACCTTC. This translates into CSASQGDYGYTF.

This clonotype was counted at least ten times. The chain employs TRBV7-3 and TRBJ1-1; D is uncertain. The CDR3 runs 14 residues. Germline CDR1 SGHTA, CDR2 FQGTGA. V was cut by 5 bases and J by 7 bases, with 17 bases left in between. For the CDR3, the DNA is TGTGCCAGCAGCCCTTCAGCAGTGTGGAGTGAAGCTTTCTTT. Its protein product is CASSPSAVWSEAFF.

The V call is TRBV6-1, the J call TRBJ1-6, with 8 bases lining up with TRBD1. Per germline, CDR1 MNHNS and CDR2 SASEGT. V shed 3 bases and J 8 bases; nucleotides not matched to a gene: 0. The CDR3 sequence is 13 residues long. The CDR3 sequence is CASSEDRDSPLHF. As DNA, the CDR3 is TGTGCCAGCAGTGAGGACAGGGATTCACCCCTCCACTTT.

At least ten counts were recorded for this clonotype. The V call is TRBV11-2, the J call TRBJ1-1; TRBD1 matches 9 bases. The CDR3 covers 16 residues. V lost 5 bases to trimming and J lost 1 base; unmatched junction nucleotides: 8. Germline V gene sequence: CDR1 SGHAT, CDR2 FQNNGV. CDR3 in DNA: TGTGCCAGCAGCCCGAGGACAGGGGCAACGAACACTGAAGCTTTCTTT. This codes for CASSPRTGATNTEAFF.

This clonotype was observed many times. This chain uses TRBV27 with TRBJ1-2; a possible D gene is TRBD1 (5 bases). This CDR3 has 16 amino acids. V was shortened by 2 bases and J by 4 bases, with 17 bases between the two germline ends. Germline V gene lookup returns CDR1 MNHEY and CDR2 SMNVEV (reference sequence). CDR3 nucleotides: TGTGCCAGCAGTTTAAGTAGGGCAGGGTGGAGCTATGGCTACACCTTC. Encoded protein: CASSLSRAGWSYGYTF.

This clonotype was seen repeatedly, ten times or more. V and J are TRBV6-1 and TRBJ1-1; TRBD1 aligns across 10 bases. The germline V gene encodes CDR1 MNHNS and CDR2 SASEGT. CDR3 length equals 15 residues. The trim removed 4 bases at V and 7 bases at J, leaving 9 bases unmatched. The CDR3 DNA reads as TGTGCCAGCAGTGGCGGGACAGGGGATTTGAGTGAAGCTTTCTTT. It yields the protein CASSGGTGDLSEAFF.

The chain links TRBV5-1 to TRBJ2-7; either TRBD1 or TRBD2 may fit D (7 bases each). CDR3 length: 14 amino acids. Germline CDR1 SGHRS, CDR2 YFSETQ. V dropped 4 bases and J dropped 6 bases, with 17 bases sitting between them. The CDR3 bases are TGCGCCAGCAGCAAGGACAGGTCGGGAGGCGAGCAGTACTTC. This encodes CASSKDRSGGEQYF.

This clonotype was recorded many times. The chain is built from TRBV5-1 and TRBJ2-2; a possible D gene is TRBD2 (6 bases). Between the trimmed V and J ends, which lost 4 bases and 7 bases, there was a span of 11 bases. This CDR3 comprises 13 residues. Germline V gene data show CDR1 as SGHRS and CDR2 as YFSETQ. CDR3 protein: CASSGGVHGELFF. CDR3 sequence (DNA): TGCGCCAGCAGCGGAGGGGTTCACGGGGAGCTGTTTTTT.

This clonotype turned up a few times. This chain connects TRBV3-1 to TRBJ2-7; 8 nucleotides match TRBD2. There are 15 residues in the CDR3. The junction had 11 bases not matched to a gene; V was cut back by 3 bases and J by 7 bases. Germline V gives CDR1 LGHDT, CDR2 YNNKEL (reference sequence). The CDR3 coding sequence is TGTGCCAGCAGCCACTCTGGGGGCCCGGGAGGGGAGCAGTACTTC. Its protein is CASSHSGGPGGEQYF.

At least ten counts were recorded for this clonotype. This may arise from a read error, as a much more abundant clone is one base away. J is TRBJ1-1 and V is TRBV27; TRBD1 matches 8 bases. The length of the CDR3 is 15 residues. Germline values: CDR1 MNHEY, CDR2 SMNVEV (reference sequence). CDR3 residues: CAGSWGQAMNTEAFF. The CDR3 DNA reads TGTGCCGGCAGTTGGGGACAGGCCATGAACACTGAAGCTTTCTTT.

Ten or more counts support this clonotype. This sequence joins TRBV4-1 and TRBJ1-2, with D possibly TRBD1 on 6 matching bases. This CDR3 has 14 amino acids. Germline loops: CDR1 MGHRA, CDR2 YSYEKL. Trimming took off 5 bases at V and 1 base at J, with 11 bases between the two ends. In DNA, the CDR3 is TGCGCCAGCAGCTCCCGACAGGTTAACTATGGCTACACCTTC. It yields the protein CASSSRQVNYGYTF.

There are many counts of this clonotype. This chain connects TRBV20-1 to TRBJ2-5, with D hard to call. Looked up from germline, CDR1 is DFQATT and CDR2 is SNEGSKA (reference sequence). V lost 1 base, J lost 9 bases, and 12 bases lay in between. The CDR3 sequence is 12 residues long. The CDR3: CSARAENRAQYF. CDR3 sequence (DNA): TGCAGTGCTAGAGCCGAAAATCGGGCCCAGTACTTC.

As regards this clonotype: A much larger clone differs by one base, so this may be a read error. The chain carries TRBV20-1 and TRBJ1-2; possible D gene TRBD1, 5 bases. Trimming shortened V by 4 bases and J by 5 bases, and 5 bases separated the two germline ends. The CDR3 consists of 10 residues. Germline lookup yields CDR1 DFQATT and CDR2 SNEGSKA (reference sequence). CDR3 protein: CSAKGYGYTF. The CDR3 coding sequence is TGCAGTGCTAAGGGGTATGGCTACACCTTC.

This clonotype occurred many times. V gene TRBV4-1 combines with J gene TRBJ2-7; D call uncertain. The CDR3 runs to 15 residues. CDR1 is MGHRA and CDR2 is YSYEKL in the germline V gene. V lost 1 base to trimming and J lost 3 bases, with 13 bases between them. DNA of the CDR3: TGCGCCAGCAGCCAAGCGTGGGCAGCCGACTACGAGCAGTACTTC. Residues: CASSQAWAADYEQYF.

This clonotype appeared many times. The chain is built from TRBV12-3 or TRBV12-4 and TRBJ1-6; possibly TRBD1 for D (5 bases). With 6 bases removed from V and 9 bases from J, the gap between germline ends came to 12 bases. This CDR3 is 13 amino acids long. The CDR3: CASSGQAFSPLHF. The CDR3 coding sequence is TGTGCCAGCAGCGGACAAGCATTTTCACCCCTCCACTTT.

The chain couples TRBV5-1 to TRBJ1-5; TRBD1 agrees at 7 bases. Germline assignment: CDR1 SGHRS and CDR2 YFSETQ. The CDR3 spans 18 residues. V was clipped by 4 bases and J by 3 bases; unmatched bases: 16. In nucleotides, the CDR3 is TGCGCCAGCAGCCCGGTGATGAGGGGGCTAATCGACAATCAGCCCCAGCATTTT. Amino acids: CASSPVMRGLIDNQPQHF.

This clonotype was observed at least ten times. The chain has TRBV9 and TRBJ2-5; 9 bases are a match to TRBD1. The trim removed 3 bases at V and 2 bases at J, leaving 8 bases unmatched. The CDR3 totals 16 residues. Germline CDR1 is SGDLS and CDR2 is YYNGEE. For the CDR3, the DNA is TGTGCCAGCAGCGGAAAACAGGGGGCCAAACAAGAGACCCAGTACTTC. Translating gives CASSGKQGAKQETQYF.

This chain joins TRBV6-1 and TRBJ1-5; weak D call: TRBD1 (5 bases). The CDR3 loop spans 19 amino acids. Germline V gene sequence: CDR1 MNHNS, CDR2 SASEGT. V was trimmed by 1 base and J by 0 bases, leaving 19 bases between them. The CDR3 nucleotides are TGTGCCAGCAGTGAAGGCCAGGGTTGGGGAACCTATAGCAATCAGCCCCAGCATTTT. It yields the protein CASSEGQGWGTYSNQPQHF.

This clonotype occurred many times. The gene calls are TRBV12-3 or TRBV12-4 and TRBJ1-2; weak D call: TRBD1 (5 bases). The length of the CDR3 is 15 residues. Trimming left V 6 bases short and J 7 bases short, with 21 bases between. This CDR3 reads CASSGTGRTSGGYTF. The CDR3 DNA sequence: TGTGCCAGCAGCGGCACGGGGCGGACCTCGGGTGGCTACACCTTC.

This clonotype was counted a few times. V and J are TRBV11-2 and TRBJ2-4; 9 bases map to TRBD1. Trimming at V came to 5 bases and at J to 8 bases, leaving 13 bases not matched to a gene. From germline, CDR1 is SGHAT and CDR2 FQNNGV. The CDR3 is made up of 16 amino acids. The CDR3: CASSQYAGQGMHIQYF. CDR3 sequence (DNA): TGTGCCAGCAGCCAGTACGCGGGACAGGGAATGCACATTCAGTACTTC.

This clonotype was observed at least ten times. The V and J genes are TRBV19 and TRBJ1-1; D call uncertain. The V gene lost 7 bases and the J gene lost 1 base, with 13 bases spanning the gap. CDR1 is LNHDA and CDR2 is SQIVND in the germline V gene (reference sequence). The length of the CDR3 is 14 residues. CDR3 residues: CASTMDLENTEAFF. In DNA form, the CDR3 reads TGTGCCAGTACTATGGACTTAGAGAACACTGAAGCTTTCTTT.

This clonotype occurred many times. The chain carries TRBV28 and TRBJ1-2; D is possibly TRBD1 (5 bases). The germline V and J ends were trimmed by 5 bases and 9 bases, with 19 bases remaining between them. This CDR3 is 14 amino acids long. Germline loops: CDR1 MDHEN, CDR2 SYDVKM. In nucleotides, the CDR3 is TGTGCCAGCAGTAACCTCCGGGACGGGCGGCGCTACACCTTC. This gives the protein CASSNLRDGRRYTF.

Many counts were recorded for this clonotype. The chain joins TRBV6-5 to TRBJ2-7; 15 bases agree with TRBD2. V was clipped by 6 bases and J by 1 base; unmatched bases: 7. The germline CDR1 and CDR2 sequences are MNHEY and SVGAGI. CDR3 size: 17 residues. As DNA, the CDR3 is TGTGCCAGCAGGGGAATTGGGACTAGCGGGAGGTCCTACGAGCAGTACTTC. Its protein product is CASRGIGTSGRSYEQYF.